Included here is one TCR beta chain sequence, with context. Antigen unknown. Data came from immunoSEQ multiplex PCR; TCRdb stores just in-frame clones and leaves some out. The sample lists approximately 120,000 clones; roughly 87% were seen once. Losses at the gene ends were 0 bases for V and 6 bases for J; bases not matched to a gene: 6. The CDR3 consists of 15 residues. Per the germline V gene, CDR1 is MGHRA and CDR2 is YSYEKL. The data are from a study of T cell responses to AZD1222 COVID-19 vaccine. Study results and limitations: Clonal diversity may have been underestimated in mostly white British donors. Sampling captured repertoires only after the peak T cell response.

Samples with a second dose at about 4 or about 12 weeks were pooled together. This TCR came from an adult who received the AZD1222 COVID-19 vaccine. Sequencing was performed on peripheral blood, taken 28 days after the second AZD1222 dose. This chain uses TRBV4-1 with TRBJ1-1; 8 bases are shared with TRBD1. The CDR3 here is CASSQDTGGWAEAFF. CDR3 in DNA: TGCGCCAGCAGCCAAGATACAGGGGGTTGGGCTGAAGCTTTCTTT.